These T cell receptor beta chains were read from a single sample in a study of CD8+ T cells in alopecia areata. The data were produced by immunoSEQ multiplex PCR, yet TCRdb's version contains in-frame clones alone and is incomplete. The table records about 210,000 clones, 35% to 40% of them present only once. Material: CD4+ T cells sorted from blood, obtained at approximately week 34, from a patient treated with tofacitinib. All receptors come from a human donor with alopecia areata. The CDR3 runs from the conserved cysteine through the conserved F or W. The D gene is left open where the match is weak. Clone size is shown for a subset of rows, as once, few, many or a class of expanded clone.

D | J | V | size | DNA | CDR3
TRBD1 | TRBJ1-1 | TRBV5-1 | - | TGCGCCAGCAGCTTGAGGACAGGGGTCACTGAAGCTTTCTTT | CASSLRTGVTEAFF
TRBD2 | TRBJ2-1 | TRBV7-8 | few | TGTGCCAGCAGCTTAGGGGCCCGAAGCGGGAGCTCCTACAATGAGCAGTTCTTC | CASSLGARSGSSYNEQFF
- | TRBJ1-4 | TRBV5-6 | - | TGTGCCAGCAGCCTGATGGAGACCGGGGGGATTTTC | CASSLMETGGIF
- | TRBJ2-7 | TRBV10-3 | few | TGTGCCATCAGTGGCACGGAGACCTACGAGCAGTACTTC | CAISGTETYEQYF
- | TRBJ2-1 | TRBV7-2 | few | TGTGCCAGCAGCTTAAACAGCCCCGACTCCTACAATGAGCAGTTCTTC | CASSLNSPDSYNEQFF
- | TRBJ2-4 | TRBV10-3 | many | TGTGCCATCAGTGAGGGTTACATTCAGTACTTC | CAISEGYIQYF
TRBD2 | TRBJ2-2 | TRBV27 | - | TGTGCCAGCAAGACTAGCGGTTCAACCGGGGAGCTGTTTTTT | CASKTSGSTGELFF
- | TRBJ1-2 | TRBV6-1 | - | TGTGCCAGCAGTGGTACTGGGGCGCGGTTGGGAGGCTACACCTTC | CASSGTGARLGGYTF
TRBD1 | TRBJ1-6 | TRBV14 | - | TGTGCCAGCAGCCGGGACAGGGTGGCTTCACCCCTCCACTTT | CASSRDRVASPLHF
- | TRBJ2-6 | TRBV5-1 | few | TGCGCCAGCAGCTTTTCAGGGACTGGGGCCAACGTCCTGACTTTC | CASSFSGTGANVLTF
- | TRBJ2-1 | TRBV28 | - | TGTGCCAGCACCGGGACGGTCTACAATGAGCAGTTCTTC | CASTGTVYNEQFF
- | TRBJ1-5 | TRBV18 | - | TGTGCCAGCTCACCTACCTCGGTGGGAGGAGTACAGCCCCAGCATTTT | CASSPTSVGGVQPQHF
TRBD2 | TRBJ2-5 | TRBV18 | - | TGTGCCAGCTCAGCGGGACTAGCGGGGCAAGAGACCCAGTACTTC | CASSAGLAGQETQYF
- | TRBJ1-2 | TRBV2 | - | TGTGCCAGCAGTGTGGCCGGTGACTATGGCTACACCTTC | CASSVAGDYGYTF
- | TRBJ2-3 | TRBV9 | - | TGTGCCAGCAGCCCGAACACAGATACGCAGTATTTT | CASSPNTDTQYF
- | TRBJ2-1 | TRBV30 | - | TGTGCCTGGAGCCCCTCTACGGCAGTCTCCTACAATGAGCAGTTCTTC | CAWSPSTAVSYNEQFF
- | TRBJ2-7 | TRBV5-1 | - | TGCGCCAGCAGCTTGGCCGTTGGACTTCTCTACGAGCAGTACTTC | CASSLAVGLLYEQYF
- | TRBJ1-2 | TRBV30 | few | TGTGCCTGGAGTGGAGGGGACGATGGCTACACCTTC | CAWSGGDDGYTF
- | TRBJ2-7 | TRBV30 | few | TGTGCCTGGAACAGAGAAGTATCCCACGAGCAGTACTTC | CAWNREVSHEQYF
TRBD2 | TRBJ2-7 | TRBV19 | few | TGTGCCACTACCTCTAGCGGGTCCACCTACGAGCAGTACTTC | CATTSSGSTYEQYF
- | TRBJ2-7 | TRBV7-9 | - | TGTGCCAGCAGCGCTGACCGTTACGAGCAGTACTTC | CASSADRYEQYF
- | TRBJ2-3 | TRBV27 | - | TGTGCCAGCAGGACTACAGATACGCAGTATTTT | CASRTTDTQYF
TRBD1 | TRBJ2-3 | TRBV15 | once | TGTGCCACCAGCAGAGGACAGGGAGCCGATACGCAGTATTTT | CATSRGQGADTQYF
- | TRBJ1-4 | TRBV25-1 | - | TGTGCCAGCAGTGACCCCTCGGGGAGTGAAAAACTGTTTTTT | CASSDPSGSEKLFF
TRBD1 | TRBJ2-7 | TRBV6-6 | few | TGTGCCAGCAGCCAAGCCCCGGGACAGGGGGCCCACGAGCAGTACTTC | CASSQAPGQGAHEQYF
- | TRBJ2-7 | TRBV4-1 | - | TGCGCCAGCAGCCAAGGGTTTAGCCAGAGCTACGAGCAGTACTTC | CASSQGFSQSYEQYF
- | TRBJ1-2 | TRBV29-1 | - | TGCAGCGCCACCAGGGGAAACTATGGCTACACCTTC | CSATRGNYGYTF
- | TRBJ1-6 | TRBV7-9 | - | TGTGCCAGCGGGGATTACTCCTATAATTCACCCCTCCACTTT | CASGDYSYNSPLHF
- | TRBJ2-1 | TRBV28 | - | TGTGCCAGCAGTTCGCCGGGGGCAGGGACAAATGAGCAGTTCTTC | CASSSPGAGTNEQFF
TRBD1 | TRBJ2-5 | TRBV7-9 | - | TGTGCCAGCAGCCGAGGACAGGCGCCGGAAGAGACCCAGTACTTC | CASSRGQAPEETQYF
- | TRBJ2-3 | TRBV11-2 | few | TGTGCCAGCAGCTTCCCGTATAGCACAGATACGCAGTATTTT | CASSFPYSTDTQYF
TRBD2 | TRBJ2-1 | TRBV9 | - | TGTGCCAGCAGTCTAGCGGGCCGCTCCTACAATGAGCAGTTCTTC | CASSLAGRSYNEQFF
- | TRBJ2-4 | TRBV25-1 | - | TGTGCCAGCAGTTCCGCCTTGGCCAACATTCAGTACTTC | CASSSALANIQYF
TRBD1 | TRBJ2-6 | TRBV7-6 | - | TGTGCCAGCAGCCATGAGGGGACAGGCTCTTCCTCTGGGGCCAACGTCCTGACTTTC | CASSHEGTGSSSGANVLTF
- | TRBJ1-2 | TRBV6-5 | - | TGTGCCAGCAGCTTACCCCCGGGCTACACCTTC | CASSLPPGYTF
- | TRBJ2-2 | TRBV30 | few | TGTGCCTTTCGGACGGGTCTGAACACCGGGGAGCTGTTTTTT | CAFRTGLNTGELFF
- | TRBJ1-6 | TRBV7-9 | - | TGTGCCAGCAGCAAGACTGACGAGTCACCCCTCCACTTT | CASSKTDESPLHF
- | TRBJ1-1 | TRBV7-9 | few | TGTGCCAGCAGCTTAGCAAAAGGGACGGGGAACACTGAAGCTTTCTTT | CASSLAKGTGNTEAFF
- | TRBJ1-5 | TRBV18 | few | TGTGCCAGCTCACCATCCCAGGGTAGCAATCAGCCCCAGCATTTT | CASSPSQGSNQPQHF
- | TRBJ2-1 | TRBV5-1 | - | TGCGCCAGCAGCTTGATAGGCGGGGACAATGAGCAGTTCTTC | CASSLIGGDNEQFF
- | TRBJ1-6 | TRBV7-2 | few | TGTGCCAGCAGCTTAAATCTTATCTCACCCCTCCACTTT | CASSLNLISPLHF
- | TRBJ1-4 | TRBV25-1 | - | TGTGCCAGCAGTTCCCCCAGGGGCAGTGGGGAAAAACTGTTTTTT | CASSSPRGSGEKLFF